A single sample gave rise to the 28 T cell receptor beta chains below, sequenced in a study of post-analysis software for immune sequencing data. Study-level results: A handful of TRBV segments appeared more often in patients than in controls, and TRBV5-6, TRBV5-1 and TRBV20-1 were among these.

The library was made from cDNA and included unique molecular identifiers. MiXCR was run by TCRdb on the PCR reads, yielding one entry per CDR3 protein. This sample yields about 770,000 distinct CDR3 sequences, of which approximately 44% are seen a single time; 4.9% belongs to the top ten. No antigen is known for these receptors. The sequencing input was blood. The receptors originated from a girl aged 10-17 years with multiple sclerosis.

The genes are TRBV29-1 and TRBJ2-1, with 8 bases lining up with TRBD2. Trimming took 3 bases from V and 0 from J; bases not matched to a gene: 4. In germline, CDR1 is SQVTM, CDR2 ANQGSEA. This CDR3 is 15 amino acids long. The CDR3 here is CSVDPSGSSYNEQFF. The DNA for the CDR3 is TGCAGCGTTGACCCGAGCGGGAGCTCCTACAATGAGCAGTTCTTC.

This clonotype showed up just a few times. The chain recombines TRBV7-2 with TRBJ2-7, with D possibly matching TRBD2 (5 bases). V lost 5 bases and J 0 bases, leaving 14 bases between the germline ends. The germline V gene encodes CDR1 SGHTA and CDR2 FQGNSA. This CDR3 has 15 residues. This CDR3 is CASSLGQRSSYEQYF. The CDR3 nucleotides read TGTGCCAGCAGCCTCGGGCAGCGGAGCTCCTACGAGCAGTACTTC.

DNA for the CDR3: TGTGCCAGCAGTTACGACCCTCGAGGGTATGGCTACACCTTC. Translating gives CASSYDPRGYGYTF. This chain uses TRBV6-5 with TRBJ1-2; no clear D. V shed 2 bases and J shed 5 bases, with 12 bases lying between them. This CDR3 contains 14 residues. The germline gives CDR1 MNHEY, CDR2 SVGAGI.

The chain's CDR3 is CSATRTSGPYEQYF. In DNA form, the CDR3 reads TGCAGTGCTACCCGGACTAGCGGGCCCTACGAGCAGTACTTC. The chain links TRBV20-1 to TRBJ2-7; 11 positions match TRBD2. The germline gives CDR1 DFQATT, CDR2 SNEGSKA (reference sequence). V gave up 4 bases and J gave up 2 bases; unmatched junction bases: 4. This CDR3 is 14 amino acids long.

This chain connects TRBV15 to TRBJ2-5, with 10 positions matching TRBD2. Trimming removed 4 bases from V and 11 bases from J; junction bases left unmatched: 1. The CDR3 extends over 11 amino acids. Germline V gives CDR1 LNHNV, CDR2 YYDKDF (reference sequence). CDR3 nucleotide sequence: TGTGCCACCAGCACGGGACTAGCGCAGTACTTC. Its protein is CATSTGLAQYF.

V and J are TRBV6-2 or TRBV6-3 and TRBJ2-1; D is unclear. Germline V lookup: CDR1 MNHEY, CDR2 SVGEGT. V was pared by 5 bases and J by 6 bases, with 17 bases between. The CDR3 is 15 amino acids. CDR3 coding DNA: TGTGCCAGCAGTCCGTTATGGCTGGCGGCCAATGAGCAGTTCTTC. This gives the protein CASSPLWLAANEQFF.

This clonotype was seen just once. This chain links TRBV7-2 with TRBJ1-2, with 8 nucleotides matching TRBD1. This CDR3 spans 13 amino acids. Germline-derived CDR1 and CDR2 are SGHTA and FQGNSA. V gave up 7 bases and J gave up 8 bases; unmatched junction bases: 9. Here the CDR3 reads CASTEDREGGYTF. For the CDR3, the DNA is TGTGCCAGCACCGAGGACAGGGAAGGGGGCTACACCTTC.

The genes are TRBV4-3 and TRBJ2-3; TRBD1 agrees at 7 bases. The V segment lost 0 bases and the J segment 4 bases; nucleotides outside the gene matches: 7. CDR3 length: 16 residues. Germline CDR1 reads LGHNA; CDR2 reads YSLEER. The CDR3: CASSQEARQGADTQYF. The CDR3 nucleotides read TGCGCCAGCAGCCAAGAAGCGAGACAGGGAGCAGATACGCAGTATTTT.

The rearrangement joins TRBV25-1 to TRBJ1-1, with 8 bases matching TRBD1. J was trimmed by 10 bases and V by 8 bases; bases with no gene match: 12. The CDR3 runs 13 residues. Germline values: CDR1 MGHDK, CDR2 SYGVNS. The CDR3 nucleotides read TGTGCCAGCGTAATGACAGGGGCGAGGGGAGCTTTCTTT. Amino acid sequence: CASVMTGARGAFF.

The CDR3 protein is CASSLRLAGGADNEQFF. The DNA of the CDR3 is TGTGCCAGCAGCTTACGGCTAGCGGGAGGTGCAGACAATGAGCAGTTCTTC. The chain links TRBV7-2 to TRBJ2-1; 11 bases line up with TRBD2. Per germline, CDR1 SGHTA and CDR2 FQGNSA. The CDR3 extends over 17 amino acids. Unmatched junction bases numbered 8, after V lost 2 bases and J lost 5 bases.

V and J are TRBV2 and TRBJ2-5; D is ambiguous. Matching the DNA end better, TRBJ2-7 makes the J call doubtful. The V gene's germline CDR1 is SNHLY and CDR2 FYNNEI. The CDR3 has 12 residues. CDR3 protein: CASSPIPSEQYF. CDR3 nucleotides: TGTGCCAGCAGTCCTATCCCGAGCGAGCAGTACTTC.

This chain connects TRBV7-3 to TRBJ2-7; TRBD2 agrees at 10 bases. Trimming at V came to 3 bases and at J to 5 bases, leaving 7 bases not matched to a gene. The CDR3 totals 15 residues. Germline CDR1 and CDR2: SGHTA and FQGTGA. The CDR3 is CASSLTGTSDHEQYF. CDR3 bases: TGTGCCAGCAGCTTGACCGGGACTAGCGACCACGAGCAGTACTTC.

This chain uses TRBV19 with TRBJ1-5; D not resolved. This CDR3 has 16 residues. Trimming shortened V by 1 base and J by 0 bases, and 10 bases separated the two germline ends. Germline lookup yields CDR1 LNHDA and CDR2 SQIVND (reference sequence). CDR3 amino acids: CASSIVPGDSNQPQHF. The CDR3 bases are TGTGCCAGTAGTATAGTCCCAGGAGATAGCAATCAGCCCCAGCATTTT.

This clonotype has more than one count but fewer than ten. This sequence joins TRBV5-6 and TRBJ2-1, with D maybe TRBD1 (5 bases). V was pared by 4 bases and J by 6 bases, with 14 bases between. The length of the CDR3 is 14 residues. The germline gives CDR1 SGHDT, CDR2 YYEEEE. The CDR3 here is CASSGISGINEQFF. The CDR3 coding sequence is TGTGCCAGCAGCGGGATTTCAGGGATCAATGAGCAGTTCTTC.

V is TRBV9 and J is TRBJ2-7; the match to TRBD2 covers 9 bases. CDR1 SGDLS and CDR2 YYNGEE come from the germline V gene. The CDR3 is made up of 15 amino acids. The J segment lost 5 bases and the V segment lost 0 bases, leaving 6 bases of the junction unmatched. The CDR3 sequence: CASSVDSGRNNEQYF. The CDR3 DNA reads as TGTGCCAGCAGCGTAGACAGCGGGAGGAACAACGAGCAGTACTTC.

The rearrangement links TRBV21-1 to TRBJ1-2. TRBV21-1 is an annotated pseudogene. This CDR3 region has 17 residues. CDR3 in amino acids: CASRSKRRPAGERGYTF. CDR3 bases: TGTGCCAGCAGGAGCAAACGAAGGCCCGCGGGAGAGCGTGGCTACACCTTC.

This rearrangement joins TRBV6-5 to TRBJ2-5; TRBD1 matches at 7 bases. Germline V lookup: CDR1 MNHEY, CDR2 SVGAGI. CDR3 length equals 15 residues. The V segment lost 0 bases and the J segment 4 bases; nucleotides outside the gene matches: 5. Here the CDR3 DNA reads TGTGCCAGCAGTTACTCGACGACAGGGAGAGAGACCCAGTACTTC. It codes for CASSYSTTGRETQYF.

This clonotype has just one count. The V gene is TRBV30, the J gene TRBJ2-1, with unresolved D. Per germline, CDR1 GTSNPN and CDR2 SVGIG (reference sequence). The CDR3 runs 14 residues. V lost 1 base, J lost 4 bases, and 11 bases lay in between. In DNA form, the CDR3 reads TGTGCCTGGAGTGACCCGCCTCGATACAATGAGCAGTTCTTC. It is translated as CAWSDPPRYNEQFF.

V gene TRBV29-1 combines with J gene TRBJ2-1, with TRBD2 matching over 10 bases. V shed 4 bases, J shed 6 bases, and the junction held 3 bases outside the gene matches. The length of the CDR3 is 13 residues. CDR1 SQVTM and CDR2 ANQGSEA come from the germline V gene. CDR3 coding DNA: TGCAGCGTTGGGACTAGCGGAGCCAATGAGCAGTTCTTC. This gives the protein CSVGTSGANEQFF.

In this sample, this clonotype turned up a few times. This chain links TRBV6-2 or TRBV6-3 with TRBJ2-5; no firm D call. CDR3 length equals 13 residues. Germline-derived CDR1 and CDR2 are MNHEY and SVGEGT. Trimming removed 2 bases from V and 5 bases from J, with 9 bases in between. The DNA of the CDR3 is TGTGCCAGCAGTTACCGAATGGGTGAGACCCAGTACTTC. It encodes CASSYRMGETQYF.

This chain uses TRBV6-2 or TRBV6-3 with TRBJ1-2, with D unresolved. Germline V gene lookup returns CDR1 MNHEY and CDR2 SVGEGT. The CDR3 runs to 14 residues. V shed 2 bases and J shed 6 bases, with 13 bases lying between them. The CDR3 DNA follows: TGTGCCAGCAGTTACACCACGGTTCGTGATGGCTACACCTTC. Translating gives CASSYTTVRDGYTF.

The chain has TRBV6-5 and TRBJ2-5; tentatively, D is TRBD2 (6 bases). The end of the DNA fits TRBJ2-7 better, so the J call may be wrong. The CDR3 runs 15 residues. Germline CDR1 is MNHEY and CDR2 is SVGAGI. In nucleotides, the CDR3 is TGTGCCAGTACCCCTCGGGCTAGCGATCTTGACGAGCAGTACTTC. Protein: CASTPRASDLDEQYF.

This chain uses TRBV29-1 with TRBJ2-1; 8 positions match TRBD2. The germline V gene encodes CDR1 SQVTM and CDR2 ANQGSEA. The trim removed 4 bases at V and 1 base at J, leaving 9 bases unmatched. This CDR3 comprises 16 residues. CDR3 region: CSVGSGLVGSYNEQFF. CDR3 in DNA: TGCAGCGTTGGATCGGGACTAGTGGGTTCCTACAATGAGCAGTTCTTC.

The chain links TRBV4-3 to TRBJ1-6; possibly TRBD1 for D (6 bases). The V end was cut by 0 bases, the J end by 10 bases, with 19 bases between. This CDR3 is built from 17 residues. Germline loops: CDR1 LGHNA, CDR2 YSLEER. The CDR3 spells CASSQDGGGVGNSPLHF. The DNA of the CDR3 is TGCGCCAGCAGCCAAGATGGGGGGGGCGTTGGGAACTCACCCCTCCACTTT.

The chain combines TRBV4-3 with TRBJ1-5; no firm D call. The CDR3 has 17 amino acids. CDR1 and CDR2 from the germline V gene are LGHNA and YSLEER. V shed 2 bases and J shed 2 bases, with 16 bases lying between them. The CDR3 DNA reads TGCGCCAGCAGCCAAAGTTTCGCCCTGACGGGCAATCAGCCCCAGCATTTT. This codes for CASSQSFALTGNQPQHF.

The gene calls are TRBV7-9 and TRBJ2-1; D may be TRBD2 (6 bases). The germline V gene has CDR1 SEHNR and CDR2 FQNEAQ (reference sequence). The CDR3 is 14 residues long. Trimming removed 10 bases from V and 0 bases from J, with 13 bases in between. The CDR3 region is CATVAVSSYNEQFF. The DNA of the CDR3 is TGTGCCACCGTAGCGGTCAGCTCCTACAATGAGCAGTTCTTC.

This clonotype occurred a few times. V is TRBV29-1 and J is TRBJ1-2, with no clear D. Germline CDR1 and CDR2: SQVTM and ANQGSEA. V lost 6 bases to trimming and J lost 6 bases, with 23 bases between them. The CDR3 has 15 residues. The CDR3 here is CSVGPGPALSDGYTF. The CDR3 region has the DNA TGCAGCGTCGGCCCCGGTCCAGCCCTCTCGGATGGCTACACCTTC.

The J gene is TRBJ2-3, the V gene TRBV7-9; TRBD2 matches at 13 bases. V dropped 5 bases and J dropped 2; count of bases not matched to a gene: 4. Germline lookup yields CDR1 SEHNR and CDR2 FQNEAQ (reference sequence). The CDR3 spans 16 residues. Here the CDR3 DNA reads TGTGCCAGCAGCAAACTAGCGGGAGGGAACACAGATACGCAGTATTTT. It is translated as CASSKLAGGNTDTQYF.